This T cell receptor beta chain was captured by sequencing in a study of a mutant IDH1 vaccine in newly diagnosed glioma (dated by TCRdb to the early 2020s). For context, the study as a whole: Vaccination started 4-6 weeks after radiotherapy alone, or was given together with temozolomide cycles in the groups whose treatment included chemotherapy. Of the roughly 33 treated patients, around 62% were male and about 40% were female, and the mean age was approximately 37 years. Prior to enrollment, standard therapy consisting of radiotherapy alone, temozolomide alone, or radiochemotherapy with temozolomide had been administered to patients, with the combination being received by most patients. Visit V12 was the week-35 safety follow-up and visit V13 was the week-47 end of study. Six visits were used for peripheral blood collection: V03 (baseline), V05, V07, V10, V12 and V13. Longitudinal TCRB deep sequencing was done for 25 treated patients, wherever samples were available for exploratory analyses.

Points on this clone: Its recognized antigen is unknown. Base quality data are lacking; no much larger clone is found one base away.

The library was obtained by the immunoSEQ multiplex PCR assay. Rearranged TCR beta chain sequences were amplified using the hsTCRB Kit according to the manufacturer's protocol. TCRB libraries were sequenced on an Illumina MiSeq. The paper's data handling went like this. Demultiplexing, trimming and gene mapping were performed with the kit vendor's proprietary platform. TCRdb retrieved this table from immuneACCESS and kept in-frame rearrangements only. Not all clones are present; in checked studies, unresolved V genes account for under half, and no reason is known for the remainder. D and trimming were read from the DNA, whereas the V and J calls and clone size are those reported in that table. The table for this sample lists 50,000 to 65,000 clones; under 85% of them were counted only once. Of the sample, more than 3% falls within the top ten clones. The sample's time point, from its label and the paper: week 47, end of study. Each vaccine dose was 300 ug of a 20-mer mutant IDH1 peptide in Montanide, given subcutaneously with topical imiquimod. Across visits V03 through V10, patients got a total of eight vaccinations, given in weeks 1, 3, 5, 7, 11, 15, 19 and 23. Donors had newly diagnosed WHO grade 3 or 4 IDH1-mutant astrocytomas with loss of nuclear ATRX. The samples were drawn from NOA16, a multicentre, single-arm, open-label phase I trial in Germany that tested a mutant IDH1 peptide vaccine in humans for the first time. The DNeasy Blood and Tissue Kit was used to extract genomic DNA from EDTA blood for TCRB sequencing.

The germline V gene (reference sequence) yields GTSNPN for CDR1 and SVGIG for CDR2. From its cysteine to its phenylalanine, the CDR3 spans 14 amino acids. The retained sequence is limited to the CDR3, 42 bases, with the frame set at the first base. For this chain, trimming is 2 bases at the V end and 6 bases at the J end, and the number of junction bases without a gene match is 6. Overall study outcomes, separate from this receptor: Immune responses induced by the vaccine were seen in about 93% of patients across multiple MHC alleles. The authors stated that sample limitations prevented analyses of patient blood samples from being reproduced. Pseudoprogression seemed to be unrelated to changes in the top peripheral T cell clonotypes found by TCRB sequencing. Availability determined which PBMC samples were chosen for TCRB deep sequencing.

The rearranged chain carries TRBV30 and TRBJ2-3, and TRBD2 aligns with 9 junction nucleotides. The clonotype originates from a woman aged 45-59 years with glioma. The sequencing here drew on PBMCs, taken from a glioma patient whose treatment included an IDH1 peptide vaccine. In nucleotide form, the sequence is TGTGCCTGGAGTAAGCGGGGGGCCGGGGATACGCAGTATTTT. It encodes CAWSKRGAGDTQYF.